The 7 T cell receptor beta chains given below trace back to one sample, sequenced in a study of blood T cell repertoires in COVID-19. Using immunoSEQ multiplex PCR, the repertoire was profiled, and TCRdb retains in-frame clones only, with some absent. The sample has about 160,000 clones, approximately 92% seen once; the top ten hold around 4.6%. The source material was peripheral blood. These receptor sequences come from a woman between 45 and 65 years old with acute or convalescent COVID-19.

The chain has TRBV7-6 and TRBJ2-3; D possibly corresponds to TRBD2 (6 bases). V gave up 5 bases and J gave up 0 bases, with 21 bases separating them. CDR3 length: 18 residues. The germline gives CDR1 SGHVS, CDR2 FNYEAQ. The CDR3 coding sequence is TGTGCCAGCAGCCTAGGACCCTCGCGGGGAACTAGCACAGATACGCAGTATTTT. Translation gives CASSLGPSRGTSTDTQYF. The full variable domain, rest sourced from reference TRBV7-6 and TRBJ2-3, is GAGVSQSPRYKVTKRGQDVALRCDPISGHVSLYWYRQALGQGPEFLTYFNYEAQQDKSGLPNDRFSAERPEGSISTLTIQRTEQRDSAMYRCASSLGPSRGTSTDTQYFGPGTRLTVL.

The rearrangement joins TRBV2 to TRBJ2-2, with 8 bases that match TRBD2. Looked up from germline, CDR1 is SNHLY and CDR2 is FYNNEI. V shed 6 bases and J 4 bases; nucleotides not matched to a gene: 4. The CDR3 runs 14 residues. CDR3 residues: CASRAGGPTGELFF. CDR3 coding DNA: TGTGCCAGCAGGGCGGGAGGCCCCACCGGGGAGCTGTTTTTT.

This chain links TRBV28 with TRBJ2-7, with 7 nucleotides matching TRBD1. CDR1 MDHEN and CDR2 SYDVKM come from the germline V gene. The ends lost 8 bases at V and 2 bases at J; junction bases unmatched: 6. CDR3 length: 13 residues. The CDR3 protein is CASHRGRTYEQYF. The CDR3 DNA is TGTGCCAGCCACAGGGGCCGCACCTACGAGCAGTACTTC.

The chain couples TRBV27 to TRBJ2-7; 7 bases map to TRBD1. The germline V gene encodes CDR1 MNHEY and CDR2 SMNVEV (reference sequence). J lost 2 bases, V lost 3 bases, and 4 bases had no gene match. The CDR3 is 14 amino acids. Here the CDR3 DNA reads TGTGCCAGCAGTTTCGTACAGGGGACCTACGAGCAGTACTTC. It encodes CASSFVQGTYEQYF.

The chain couples TRBV5-6 to TRBJ1-1, with D unclear. V was shortened by 3 bases and J by 2 bases, with 8 bases between the two germline ends. The CDR3 has 13 amino acids. Germline-derived CDR1 and CDR2 are SGHDT and YYEEEE. CDR3 protein: CASSSYLNTEAFF. The DNA of the CDR3 is TGTGCCAGCAGCTCCTATCTTAACACTGAAGCTTTCTTT.

The genes are TRBV10-2 and TRBJ1-3, with unresolved D. Germline values: CDR1 WSHSY, CDR2 SAAADI. The CDR3 spans 12 residues. The V and J ends lost 8 bases and 3 bases respectively, with 8 bases between them. This chain's CDR3 is CASQASGNTIYF. CDR3 nucleotides: TGCGCCAGCCAGGCAAGTGGAAACACCATATATTTT.

The V and J genes are TRBV11-2 and TRBJ2-5, with D unclear. The CDR3 has 11 amino acids. The V gene lost 5 bases and the J gene lost 4 bases, with 5 bases spanning the gap. Germline V gene lookup returns CDR1 SGHAT and CDR2 FQNNGV. The CDR3 region has the DNA TGTGCCAGCAGCACCAGAGAGACCCAGTACTTC. Its translation is CASSTRETQYF.